These T cell receptor beta chains were read from a single sample in a study of shared clonotypes between healthy human individuals. Profiled with immunoSEQ multiplex PCR; TCRdb holds only in-frame clones, not every one. The data contain over a million clones, 95% to 99% of them singletons. The sequencing sample was made of naive CD4+ T cells sorted from blood. These TCRs come from a young man in good health. CDR3s include the opening cysteine and the closing phenylalanine or tryptophan. The D gene is left open where the match is weak. Rows may omit the clone size; those that give it use once, few, many or a size class.

clone_size j_call v_call d_call cdr3_nt cdr3_aa
once TRBJ1-2 TRBV9 NA TGTGCCAGCAGCGTAAGTTCCGGCTACAACTATGGCTACACCTTC CASSVSSGYNYGYTF
NA TRBJ1-4 TRBV27 NA TGTGCCAGCAGCTCCGGGCTGCTTAATGAAAAACTGTTTTTT CASSSGLLNEKLFF
NA TRBJ2-5 TRBV5-1 TRBD1 TGCGCCAGCAGCTCGTCAGGGGGCAGCCTACGGGCCCAGTACTTC CASSSSGGSLRAQYF
NA TRBJ2-5 TRBV27 TRBD1 TGTGCCAGCAGTACCCAGGTCCAGGGGGCAAGGTTGGAGACCCAGTACTTC CASSTQVQGARLETQYF
NA TRBJ1-1 TRBV28 NA TGTGCCAGCAGTCGTCCCGGGGCCGGATACACTGAAGCTTTCTTT CASSRPGAGYTEAFF
NA TRBJ2-7 TRBV10-2 NA TGCGCCAGCACTGGGGGGAGTCGTTCGTACGAGCAGTACTTC CASTGGSRSYEQYF
NA TRBJ2-5 TRBV28 TRBD2 TGTGCCAGTAAGACTAGCGGGAACCTCAGAGAGACCCAGTACTTC CASKTSGNLRETQYF
NA TRBJ1-2 TRBV28 NA TGTGCCAGCAGTTTAGCAGGACGCCATGGCTACACCTTC CASSLAGRHGYTF
NA TRBJ1-3 TRBV6-1 TRBD1 TGTGCCAGCAGTGCCGGGACAGGAGGAAACACCATATATTTT CASSAGTGGNTIYF
NA TRBJ2-7 TRBV7-9 TRBD1 TGTGCCAGCAGCCCCCCACGGGACAGGGGCCCCGAGCAGTACTTC CASSPPRDRGPEQYF
NA TRBJ2-7 TRBV11-2 TRBD2 TGTGCCAGCAGCTTATGGTCGGGGAGGGTGTCCTACGAGCAGTACTTC CASSLWSGRVSYEQYF
NA TRBJ2-1 TRBV7-3 TRBD2 TGTGCCAGCAGGTCAGCGGGAGGAGGCGGTGAGCAGTTCTTC CASRSAGGGGEQFF
NA TRBJ2-1 TRBV5-1 TRBD1 TGCGCCAGCTCCCGGGACAGGGGGTTTGATGAGCAGTTCTTC CASSRDRGFDEQFF
NA TRBJ1-1 TRBV18 NA TGTGCCAGCTCACTGGCAGGGGCGAACACTGAAGCTTTCTTT CASSLAGANTEAFF
NA TRBJ2-6 TRBV9 TRBD1 TGTGCCAGCAGCGGGGGACAGGAAAGCTCTGGGGCCAACGTCCTGACTTTC CASSGGQESSGANVLTF
once TRBJ2-3 TRBV12-5 NA TGTGCTAGTGGTTCCCCCCTGGCAGGAATCACAGATACGCAGTATTTT CASGSPLAGITDTQYF
NA TRBJ2-3 TRBV9 TRBD2 TGTGCCAGCAGCCCTCGGTTAGCGGGGAGGGATACGCAGTATTTT CASSPRLAGRDTQYF
NA TRBJ2-7 TRBV7-9 NA TGTGCCAGCAGCTCCGAGGGCCTAAGCTCCTACGAGCAGTACTTC CASSSEGLSSYEQYF
NA TRBJ1-3 TRBV5-1 TRBD1 TGCGCCAGCAGCTTGGAGGGTTCCGGGACAGAAGCTGGAAACACCATATATTTT CASSLEGSGTEAGNTIYF
NA TRBJ1-1 TRBV6-1 NA TGTGCCAGCATCAAGATCGCGGGCACTGAAGCTTTCTTT CASIKIAGTEAFF
once TRBJ2-7 TRBV5-4 NA TGTGCCAGCAGACACGACAGGATAGGGTCCTACGAGCAGTACTTC CASRHDRIGSYEQYF
NA TRBJ2-1 TRBV10-3 TRBD2 TGTGCCGTCCGGGGAGGGGATGAGCAGTTCTTC CAVRGGDEQFF
NA TRBJ2-7 TRBV6-5 NA TGTGCCAGCAGACCAGCTTTGGGGACCTACGAGCAGTACTTC CASRPALGTYEQYF
NA TRBJ2-7 TRBV2 NA TGTGCCAGCAGTGAAATGGGGGGGGCTAGAGCCTACGAGCAGTACTTC CASSEMGGARAYEQYF
NA TRBJ1-2 TRBV6-6 NA TGTGCCAGCAGAGGACAGACTACTCCTCATAGCTACACCTTC CASRGQTTPHSYTF
NA TRBJ1-2 TRBV28 TRBD1 TGTGCCAGCAGGGGACAGGGGCCGGCCTATGGCTACACCTTC CASRGQGPAYGYTF
once TRBJ2-3 TRBV18 NA TGTGCCAGCTCACCACTCAGCCCCCAAGATACGCAGTATTTT CASSPLSPQDTQYF
NA TRBJ2-1 TRBV4-1 NA TGCGCCAGCAGCCAAAGGCCCGGCAGAGAGCCTGAGCAGTTCTTC CASSQRPGREPEQFF
once TRBJ1-4 TRBV27 TRBD1 TGTGCCAGCAGTCTACAGGGGGCTGGTGAAAAACTGTTTTTT CASSLQGAGEKLFF
NA TRBJ2-7 TRBV5-4 TRBD1 TGTGCCAGCAGTTCCGGGACAGGGGTCTACGAGCAGTACTTC CASSSGTGVYEQYF
NA TRBJ2-7 TRBV30 NA TGTGCCTGGGGGAACTACGAGCAGTACTTC CAWGNYEQYF
NA TRBJ2-7 TRBV13 TRBD2 TGTGCCAGCAGCTTCGGACTAGTTTCCTACGAGCAGTACTTC CASSFGLVSYEQYF